The 29 T cell receptor beta chains in this list originate from one sample, sequenced in a study of technical replicates of blood from a handful of donors. Produced via immunoSEQ multiplex PCR; TCRdb's table is partial and in-frame only. The table records tens of thousands of clones, 94% of them present only once. Source material: T cells isolated from PBMCs. The source of these receptors is a human donor in good health.

J is TRBJ2-7 and V is TRBV4-1, with TRBD1 matching 7 bases. V was pared by 1 base and J by 3 bases, with 12 bases of the junction left unmatched. The CDR3 totals 17 residues. CDR1 and CDR2 from the germline V gene are MGHRA and YSYEKL. CDR3 region: CASSQVVTGQSYYEQYF. The CDR3 DNA reads as TGCGCCAGCAGCCAAGTTGTGACGGGACAGAGTTACTACGAGCAGTACTTC.

This chain connects TRBV7-9 to TRBJ1-4; 8 bases fit TRBD1. Trimming removed 3 bases from V and 8 bases from J; junction bases left unmatched: 2. Germline V gene lookup returns CDR1 SEHNR and CDR2 FQNEAQ (reference sequence). The CDR3 has 13 amino acids. The CDR3 is CASSLGTGEKLFF. DNA for the CDR3: TGTGCCAGCAGCTTGGGGACAGGAGAAAAACTGTTTTTT.

The chain recombines TRBV5-1 with TRBJ2-1, with TRBD2 identical over 8 bases. CDR3 length: 16 amino acids. Germline assignment: CDR1 SGHRS and CDR2 YFSETQ. After removal of 1 base from V and 5 bases from J, the junction contained 8 bases not matched to a gene. The CDR3 reads CASSLSPGLEDNEQFF. Here the CDR3 DNA reads TGCGCCAGCAGCTTGTCCCCGGGACTAGAAGACAATGAGCAGTTCTTC.

The V call is TRBV7-9, the J call TRBJ2-7, with TRBD2 as a possible D gene (6 bases). Trimming pared 8 bases from V and 4 bases from J, leaving 15 bases between. This CDR3 region has 13 residues. CDR1 SEHNR and CDR2 FQNEAQ come from the germline V gene (reference sequence). CDR3 DNA sequence: TGTGCCAGCGACCCGGGAGCCTTATACGAGCAGTACTTC. Its translation: CASDPGALYEQYF.

The chain carries TRBV9 and TRBJ2-7; D perhaps matches TRBD2 (5 bases). Per germline, CDR1 SGDLS and CDR2 YYNGEE. The CDR3 loop spans 14 amino acids. The germline V and J ends were trimmed by 0 bases and 5 bases, with 12 bases remaining between them. The CDR3 nucleotides read TGTGCCAGCAGCGTAGGATTGGGGAGCCACGAGCAGTACTTC. Encoded protein: CASSVGLGSHEQYF.

In this sample, this clone turned up a few times. J is TRBJ2-5 and V is TRBV19, with D possibly TRBD2 on 5 matching bases. This CDR3 has 15 residues. Germline V gene sequence: CDR1 LNHDA, CDR2 SQIVND (reference sequence). The V end lost 5 bases, the J end lost 5 bases, and 18 bases lay between the germline ends. This CDR3 reads CASSESGVGWETQYF. Here the CDR3 DNA reads TGTGCCAGTAGTGAGTCCGGGGTTGGGTGGGAGACCCAGTACTTC.

The rearrangement links TRBV7-2 to TRBJ2-2; 10 nucleotides align to TRBD1. V shed 5 bases, J shed 4 bases, and the junction held 4 bases outside the gene matches. This CDR3 is built from 15 residues. CDR1 SGHTA and CDR2 FQGNSA come from the germline V gene. CDR3 amino acids: CASSPRDRGTGELFF. DNA of the CDR3: TGTGCCAGCAGCCCCCGGGACAGGGGCACCGGGGAGCTGTTTTTT.

This clone was recorded once. This chain uses TRBV6-1 with TRBJ1-5; a weak D match, TRBD1 (6 bases). This CDR3 is built from 16 residues. Germline-derived CDR1 and CDR2 are MNHNS and SASEGT. Trimming took 0 bases from V and 6 from J, leaving 15 bases between them. As DNA, the CDR3 is TGTGCCAGCAGTGAAGCCAGGGGAGCCCCCGGTCAGCCCCAGCATTTT. Protein: CASSEARGAPGQPQHF.

The chain has TRBV19 and TRBJ2-7, with a possible D match to TRBD1 (5 bases). Deletions cut 4 bases from V and 2 bases from J, with 12 bases between. CDR3 size: 14 residues. Per the germline V gene, CDR1 is LNHDA and CDR2 is SQIVND (reference sequence). The CDR3 here is CASSTDSATYEQYF. The CDR3 DNA reads as TGTGCCAGTAGTACCGACAGCGCGACCTACGAGCAGTACTTC.

On this clone: The same CDR3 arises from other DNA sequences in this sample as well. The chain employs TRBV5-4 and TRBJ1-5; TRBD1 might be the D (5 bases). In germline, CDR1 is SGHNT, CDR2 YYREEE (reference sequence). V lost 2 bases, J lost 2 bases, and 8 bases lay in between. The length of the CDR3 is 14 residues. The CDR3 spells CASSLGGGNQPQHF. The CDR3 DNA reads TGTGCCAGCAGCTTAGGAGGGGGCAATCAGCCCCAGCATTTT.

This clone was detected only once. J is TRBJ2-7 and V is TRBV28, with no clear D. This CDR3 region has 12 residues. Germline CDR1 MDHEN, CDR2 SYDVKM. V lost 4 bases and J lost 3, with 7 bases in between. The CDR3 is CASSSGGYEQYF. The CDR3 DNA sequence: TGTGCCAGCAGTTCCGGTGGCTACGAGCAGTACTTC. The complete variable domain, with remaining parts taken from reference TRBV28 and TRBJ2-7, reads DVKVTQSSRYLVKRTGEKVFLECVQDMDHENMFWYRQDPGLGLRLIYFSYDVKMKEKGDIPEGYSVSREKKERFSLILESASTNQTSMYLCASSSGGYEQYFGPGTRLTVT.

The chain has TRBV29-1 and TRBJ2-1; D gene ambiguous. V was pared by 3 bases and J by 1 base, with 7 bases between. CDR3 length: 13 residues. Germline CDR1 SQVTM, CDR2 ANQGSEA. CDR3 DNA sequence: TGCAGCGTTGATTTAGTGTCCTACAATGAGCAGTTCTTC. Translating gives CSVDLVSYNEQFF.

The chain carries TRBV10-1 and TRBJ1-3; 7 bases are shared with TRBD1. The CDR3 is 13 residues long. Unmatched junction bases numbered 0, after V lost 5 bases and J lost 2 bases. Germline CDR1 is WNHNN and CDR2 is SYGVQD (reference sequence). CDR3 amino acids: CASSTGAGNTIYF. The CDR3 DNA reads as TGCGCCAGCAGTACAGGGGCTGGAAACACCATATATTTT.

V usage is TRBV4-1 and J usage is TRBJ1-2; TRBD1 matches 9 bases. This CDR3 spans 15 amino acids. CDR1 is MGHRA and CDR2 is YSYEKL in the germline V gene. V trimming: 0 bases; J trimming: 5 bases; junction bases outside the gene matches: 4. CDR3 bases: TGCGCCAGCAGCCAAGATCACGGGACAGGGTATGGCTACACCTTC. Translated: CASSQDHGTGYGYTF.

The chain recombines TRBV5-1 with TRBJ1-5; 8 bases line up with TRBD1. The junction had 5 bases not matched to a gene; V was cut back by 0 bases and J by 6 bases. Germline CDR1 and CDR2: SGHRS and YFSETQ. The CDR3 sequence is 15 residues long. The CDR3 nucleotides are TGCGCCAGCAGCTTGGATGGACAGGGAGTTCAGCCCCAGCATTTT. Its protein product is CASSLDGQGVQPQHF.

V usage is TRBV6-5 and J usage is TRBJ2-5, with 12 bases fitting TRBD1. Losses at the gene ends were 2 bases for V and 6 bases for J; bases not matched to a gene: 4. Germline V CDR1 and CDR2: MNHEY, SVGAGI. The CDR3 is 15 residues long. DNA for the CDR3: TGTGCCAGCAGTTACGGGACAGGGGGCGGAAAGACCCAGTACTTC. Amino acids: CASSYGTGGGKTQYF.

The chain is built from TRBV15 and TRBJ2-5, with D perhaps matching TRBD1 (5 bases). Germline values: CDR1 LNHNV, CDR2 YYDKDF (reference sequence). Trimming took 1 base from V and 5 from J, leaving 14 bases between them. This CDR3 comprises 15 residues. This chain's CDR3 is CATSRGDRPWETQYF. In DNA form, the CDR3 reads TGTGCCACCAGCAGAGGCGACAGACCTTGGGAGACCCAGTACTTC.

This chain uses TRBV19 with TRBJ1-5, with 7 nucleotides matching TRBD1. Losses at the gene ends were 4 bases for V and 0 bases for J; bases not matched to a gene: 6. The length of the CDR3 is 16 residues. Germline assignment: CDR1 LNHDA and CDR2 SQIVND (reference sequence). CDR3 sequence: CASSTGTDYSNQPQHF. In nucleotides, the CDR3 is TGTGCCAGTAGTACCGGGACAGATTATAGCAATCAGCCCCAGCATTTT.

The chain has TRBV5-1 and TRBJ2-3, with D possibly TRBD2 on 6 matching bases. Germline assignment: CDR1 SGHRS and CDR2 YFSETQ. V dropped 3 bases and J dropped 2 bases, with 19 bases sitting between them. CDR3 length equals 17 residues. CDR3 nucleotides: TGCGCCAGCAGCTCAAGACCGGGACTCTTTTCCACAGATACGCAGTATTTT. It specifies CASSSRPGLFSTDTQYF.

CDR3 amino acids: CASRATGLRDTQYF. The CDR3 region has the DNA TGTGCCAGCAGGGCTACAGGGTTGAGAGATACGCAGTATTTT. The rearrangement uses TRBV27 and TRBJ2-3, with D perhaps TRBD1 (6 bases). Trimming took off 6 bases at V and 5 bases at J, with 15 bases between the two ends. From germline, CDR1 is MNHEY and CDR2 SMNVEV (reference sequence). The CDR3 totals 14 residues.

V usage is TRBV19 and J usage is TRBJ1-5; 8 bases map to TRBD1. The germline gives CDR1 LNHDA, CDR2 SQIVND (reference sequence). V shed 3 bases and J 2 bases; nucleotides not matched to a gene: 6. This CDR3 contains 16 residues. CDR3 protein: CASSMTGVKGNQPQHF. DNA of the CDR3: TGTGCCAGTAGTATGACAGGGGTTAAGGGCAATCAGCCCCAGCATTTT.

The chain combines TRBV5-4 with TRBJ2-1; D not resolved. The CDR3 contains 16 residues. Germline assignment: CDR1 SGHNT and CDR2 YYREEE (reference sequence). V was pared by 3 bases and J by 5 bases, with 18 bases between. The CDR3 is CASSSAVFLDNNEQFF. The CDR3 DNA reads as TGTGCCAGCAGCTCGGCAGTTTTTCTCGACAACAATGAGCAGTTCTTC.

This clone was recorded once. A junction end diverges from the germline sequence, so it may reflect a read error. The chain recombines TRBV6-5 with TRBJ2-7; no firm D call. CDR3 length: 15 residues. Per the germline V gene, CDR1 is MNHEY and CDR2 is SVGAGI. CDR3 protein: CASSHSFPSSYEQYF. For the CDR3, the DNA is TGTGCCAGCAGTCACTCCTTCCCCAGCTCCTACGAGCAGTACTTC.

CDR3 protein: CASSDTGEQGSGNTEAFF. CDR3 coding DNA: TGTGCCAGCAGCGATACCGGCGAACAGGGATCCGGAAACACTGAAGCTTTCTTT. This sequence joins TRBV7-9 and TRBJ1-1; tentatively, D is TRBD1 (6 bases). The ends were cut back, 5 bases at V and 2 bases at J, with 24 bases in the middle. The germline gives CDR1 SEHNR, CDR2 FQNEAQ (reference sequence). This CDR3 has 18 amino acids.

The chain couples TRBV6-1 to TRBJ1-2, with 7 positions matching TRBD1. The V and J ends lost 5 bases and 4 bases, in that order; junction bases with no gene match: 4. Germline loops: CDR1 MNHNS, CDR2 SASEGT. This CDR3 spans 13 amino acids. This CDR3 reads CASSLGQRYGYTF. The CDR3 bases are TGTGCCAGCAGTTTGGGACAGCGCTATGGCTACACCTTC.

The chain combines TRBV2 with TRBJ2-3, with TRBD2 identical over 7 bases. The V segment lost 3 bases and the J segment 6 bases; nucleotides outside the gene matches: 3. The CDR3 is 13 residues long. In germline, CDR1 is SNHLY, CDR2 FYNNEI. CDR3 coding DNA: TGTGCCAGCAGTGATGGGGGGGAGGATACGCAGTATTTT. Encoded protein: CASSDGGEDTQYF.

The V call is TRBV14, the J call TRBJ1-4; D remains unclear. The germline V gene encodes CDR1 SGHDN and CDR2 FVKESK. The CDR3 is 12 amino acids. Trimming left V 1 base short and J 8 bases short, with 5 bases between. The CDR3 DNA reads as TGTGCCAGCAGCCAAGTGGCCGAAAAACTGTTTTTT. It encodes CASSQVAEKLFF. The full variable domain, completed using reference TRBV14 and TRBJ1-4, is EAGVTQFPSHSVIEKGQTVTLRCDPISGHDNLYWYRRVMGKEIKFLLHFVKESKQDESGMPNNRFLAERTGGTYSTLKVQPAELEDSGVYFCASSQVAEKLFFGSGTQLSVL.

The rearrangement uses TRBV11-3 and TRBJ2-7; unclear D gene. The CDR3 has 14 residues. Trimming removed 1 base at V and 2 bases at J, with 9 bases between. Germline values: CDR1 SGHNT, CDR2 YENEEA. The CDR3 DNA follows: TGTGCCAGCAGCTTAGGTGGTCTACCCTACGAGCAGTACTTC. As protein: CASSLGGLPYEQYF.

V is TRBV2 and J is TRBJ1-5; 8 bases agree with TRBD1. With 8 bases clipped from V and 4 bases from J, the junction kept 7 bases outside the gene matches. This CDR3 spans 14 amino acids. From germline, CDR1 is SNHLY and CDR2 FYNNEI. The CDR3 here is CASQRGTGNQPQHF. CDR3 bases: TGTGCCAGCCAGCGAGGGACAGGAAATCAGCCCCAGCATTTT.